The 22 T cell receptor beta chains given below trace back to one sample, sequenced in a study of cytomegalovirus exposure and HLA in healthy donors. The method was immunoSEQ multiplex PCR; TCRdb's version includes in-frame clones alone and lacks a portion of them. The sample lists 130,000 or so clones, 70% to 90% occurring once. Sequenced material: PBMCs. The source is a woman aged 18-29 years in good health and CMV-seronegative.

Written as DNA, the CDR3 is TGCGCCAGCAGCCAAGATAATTGGGGGGGCGTTGGCTACACCTTC. Translation gives CASSQDNWGGVGYTF. The genes are TRBV4-1 and TRBJ1-2; the D gene is possibly TRBD1 (6 bases). This CDR3 comprises 15 residues. The V gene lost 0 bases and the J gene lost 7 bases, with 15 bases spanning the gap. Per germline, CDR1 MGHRA and CDR2 YSYEKL.

This rearrangement joins TRBV2 to TRBJ1-2, with D tentatively TRBD1 (6 bases). From germline, CDR1 is SNHLY and CDR2 FYNNEI. V was shortened by 6 bases and J by 6 bases, with 17 bases between the two germline ends. This CDR3 contains 14 residues. The DNA for the CDR3 is TGTGCCAGCAGCGCTCTTGGGGGCGAGGATGGCTACACCTTC. This encodes CASSALGGEDGYTF.

The V gene is TRBV30, the J gene TRBJ2-2; 7 nucleotides align to TRBD1. V was clipped by 7 bases and J by 3 bases; unmatched bases: 5. This CDR3 is 13 amino acids long. In germline, CDR1 is GTSNPN, CDR2 SVGIG (reference sequence). CDR3 protein: CAFRDRDTGELFF. The DNA of the CDR3 is TGTGCCTTCCGGGACAGAGACACCGGGGAGCTGTTTTTT.

The V call is TRBV27, the J call TRBJ2-1; D remains unclear. The CDR3 spans 14 residues. Germline CDR1 MNHEY, CDR2 SMNVEV (reference sequence). Trimming took off 2 bases at V and 8 bases at J, with 13 bases between the two ends. CDR3: CASSLLGRVDEQFF. CDR3 nucleotides: TGTGCCAGCAGTTTACTGGGTCGGGTGGATGAGCAGTTCTTC.

The J gene is TRBJ2-7, the V gene TRBV11-2; 7 bases match TRBD1. Trimming took 5 bases from V and 4 from J; bases not matched to a gene: 8. CDR1 and CDR2 from the germline V gene are SGHAT and FQNNGV. The CDR3 is 14 amino acids. The CDR3 coding sequence is TGTGCCAGCAGCCCGACAGGGAGCGGATACGAGCAGTACTTC. It encodes CASSPTGSGYEQYF.

This chain joins TRBV28 and TRBJ2-3, with TRBD2 identical over 14 bases. The germline V gene has CDR1 MDHEN and CDR2 SYDVKM. With 5 bases clipped from V and 1 base from J, the junction kept 5 bases outside the gene matches. The CDR3 loop spans 17 amino acids. CDR3 in DNA: TGTGCCAGCAGTCCGGGACTAGCGGGAGCGCGCACAGATACGCAGTATTTT. Translating gives CASSPGLAGARTDTQYF.

This sequence joins TRBV19 and TRBJ1-4; tentatively, D is TRBD1 (5 bases). The germline V gene encodes CDR1 LNHDA and CDR2 SQIVND (reference sequence). Trimming took off 5 bases at V and 5 bases at J, with 18 bases between the two ends. This CDR3 is built from 16 residues. CDR3 region: CASSLRGGTLNEKLFF. CDR3 DNA: TGTGCCAGTAGTCTTCGGGGAGGGACCCTCAATGAAAAACTGTTTTTT.

The chain links TRBV7-2 to TRBJ2-3; TRBD2 matches 12 bases. There are 17 residues in the CDR3. Germline assignment: CDR1 SGHTA and CDR2 FQGNSA. V was clipped by 1 base and J by 4 bases; unmatched bases: 6. DNA for the CDR3: TGTGCCAGCAGCTTAGGGCTAGCGGGAGGGCTCGCAGATACGCAGTATTTT. Protein: CASSLGLAGGLADTQYF. The full variable domain, completed using reference TRBV7-2 and TRBJ2-3, is GAGVSQSPSNKVTEKGKDVELRCDPISGHTALYWYRQSLGQGLEFLIYFQGNSAPDKSGLPSDRFSAERTGGSVSTLTIQRTQQEDSAVYLCASSLGLAGGLADTQYFGPGTRLTVL.

The chain has TRBV7-2 and TRBJ2-1, with a tentative D call TRBD2 (7 bases). Trimming took off 8 bases at V and 12 bases at J, with 20 bases between the two ends. The V gene's germline CDR1 is SGHTA and CDR2 FQGNSA. The CDR3 loop spans 13 amino acids. The CDR3 coding sequence is TGTGCCAGCCGGGGGGCCAGGGGAATAGCGCAGTTCTTC. Translating gives CASRGARGIAQFF. The whole variable domain, remainder taken from reference TRBV7-2 and TRBJ2-1, is GAGVSQSPSNKVTEKGKDVELRCDPISGHTALYWYRQSLGQGLEFLIYFQGNSAPDKSGLPSDRFSAERTGGSVSTLTIQRTQQEDSAVYLCASRGARGIAQFFGPGTRLTVL.

This sequence joins TRBV5-4 and TRBJ2-1; possibly TRBD2 for D (6 bases). This CDR3 has 15 amino acids. Trimming stripped 1 base from V and 8 bases from J, with 16 bases between. Germline CDR1 is SGHNT and CDR2 is YYREEE (reference sequence). As DNA, the CDR3 is TGTGCCAGCAGCTTGAAACGGGAGAAGTTCGATGAGCAGTTCTTC. Translation: CASSLKREKFDEQFF.

The J gene is TRBJ2-1, the V gene TRBV7-9; D is possibly TRBD2 (6 bases). The V and J ends lost 1 base and 12 bases respectively, with 13 bases between them. Germline values: CDR1 SEHNR, CDR2 FQNEAQ (reference sequence). There are 13 residues in the CDR3. CDR3 sequence reads: CASSLEEGAVQFF. CDR3 DNA: TGTGCCAGCAGCTTAGAGGAGGGTGCGGTGCAGTTCTTC.

The chain carries TRBV10-3 and TRBJ1-2, with a weak D call TRBD1 (6 bases). Trimming removed 0 bases from V and 2 bases from J, with 13 bases in between. The CDR3 sequence is 16 residues long. Germline-derived CDR1 and CDR2 are ENHRY and SYGVKD. CDR3 DNA sequence: TGTGCCATCAGTGAGTCCCCCGCAGGGGAAAACTATGGCTACACCTTC. It codes for CAISESPAGENYGYTF.

The genes are TRBV4-1 and TRBJ2-7, with 7 positions matching TRBD2. From germline, CDR1 is MGHRA and CDR2 YSYEKL. This CDR3 is built from 14 residues. With 3 bases clipped from V and 0 bases from J, the junction kept 2 bases outside the gene matches. The CDR3 sequence is CASSQGGYSYEQYF. CDR3 coding DNA: TGCGCCAGCAGCCAGGGAGGGTACTCCTACGAGCAGTACTTC.

This clone came up a few times. The CDR3 region has the DNA TGTGCCAGTACCGTGGGTAGGGGCGGGATATCTGGGGCCAACGTCCTGACTTTC. Translation: CASTVGRGGISGANVLTF. This chain joins TRBV19 and TRBJ2-6, with D tentatively TRBD2 (6 bases). The germline gives CDR1 LNHDA, CDR2 SQIVND (reference sequence). V lost 7 bases, J lost 1 base, and 20 bases lay in between. The CDR3 is 18 residues long.

V is TRBV5-6 and J is TRBJ1-6; the D is unclear. V dropped 6 bases and J dropped 7 bases, with 11 bases sitting between them. The CDR3 spans 13 residues. Germline lookup yields CDR1 SGHDT and CDR2 YYEEEE. DNA for the CDR3: TGTGCCAGCAACAGAGAAGACAATTCACCCCTCCACTTT. As protein: CASNREDNSPLHF.

The chain uses TRBV9 and TRBJ1-2; D remains unclear. V lost 0 bases and J 0 bases, leaving 6 bases between the germline ends. In germline, CDR1 is SGDLS, CDR2 YYNGEE. CDR3 length: 14 residues. The CDR3 coding sequence is TGTGCCAGCAGCGTAGGGCCAACTAACTATGGCTACACCTTC. It specifies CASSVGPTNYGYTF.

The chain combines TRBV7-2 with TRBJ2-1; TRBD2 might be the D (6 bases). The V end lost 3 bases, the J end lost 3 bases, and 12 bases lay between the germline ends. The CDR3 is 15 residues long. CDR1 and CDR2 (germline): SGHTA, FQGNSA. In DNA form, the CDR3 reads TGTGCCAGCAGCTTGTCGCGGGGCCGCTACAATGAGCAGTTCTTC. Its translation: CASSLSRGRYNEQFF.

The V and J genes are TRBV28 and TRBJ2-5, with 9 bases fitting TRBD1. With V trimmed by 3 bases and J by 3 bases, 5 bases remained unmatched. From germline, CDR1 is MDHEN and CDR2 SYDVKM. The CDR3 length is 15 residues. The CDR3 bases are TGTGCCAGCAGTTTTGGGGACAGGGAAAAAGAGACCCAGTACTTC. This sequence encodes CASSFGDREKETQYF. Based on the CDR3 plus reference TRBV28 and TRBJ2-5, the full variable domain is DVKVTQSSRYLVKRTGEKVFLECVQDMDHENMFWYRQDPGLGLRLIYFSYDVKMKEKGDIPEGYSVSREKKERFSLILESASTNQTSMYLCASSFGDREKETQYFGPGTRLLVL.

The V call is TRBV19, the J call TRBJ2-7; 12 bases are shared with TRBD2. Germline values: CDR1 LNHDA, CDR2 SQIVND (reference sequence). This CDR3 is 16 amino acids long. V gave up 8 bases and J gave up 5 bases; unmatched junction bases: 13. The CDR3 sequence: CASRETTSGRSHEQYF. The CDR3 bases are TGTGCCAGTCGGGAGACGACTAGCGGGAGAAGCCACGAGCAGTACTTC.

This clone was counted once. J is TRBJ2-1 and V is TRBV4-2; D not resolved. The CDR3 is 14 residues long. Germline V gives CDR1 LGHNA, CDR2 YNFKEQ. Deletions cut 0 bases from V and 2 bases from J, with 5 bases between. The CDR3 DNA follows: TGTGCCAGCAGCCAAGACGGAGCCTACAATGAGCAGTTCTTC. Residues: CASSQDGAYNEQFF.

This chain links TRBV7-9 with TRBJ2-3, with 9 positions matching TRBD2. This CDR3 is built from 13 residues. V gave up 4 bases and J gave up 9 bases; unmatched junction bases: 5. CDR1 is SEHNR and CDR2 is FQNEAQ in the germline V gene (reference sequence). The CDR3 sequence: CASSSQTSGTQYF. As DNA, the CDR3 is TGTGCCAGCAGCTCGCAGACTAGCGGAACGCAGTATTTT.

The table lists this clone with a few counts. This chain links TRBV7-9 with TRBJ1-5; 10 nucleotides align to TRBD1. CDR3 length: 16 residues. The germline CDR1 and CDR2 sequences are SEHNR and FQNEAQ (reference sequence). V gave up 0 bases and J gave up 5 bases; unmatched junction bases: 4. The CDR3 DNA sequence: TGTGCCAGCAGCTTAGCGGGACAGGGGCGACATCAGCCCCAGCATTTT. Translation gives CASSLAGQGRHQPQHF.